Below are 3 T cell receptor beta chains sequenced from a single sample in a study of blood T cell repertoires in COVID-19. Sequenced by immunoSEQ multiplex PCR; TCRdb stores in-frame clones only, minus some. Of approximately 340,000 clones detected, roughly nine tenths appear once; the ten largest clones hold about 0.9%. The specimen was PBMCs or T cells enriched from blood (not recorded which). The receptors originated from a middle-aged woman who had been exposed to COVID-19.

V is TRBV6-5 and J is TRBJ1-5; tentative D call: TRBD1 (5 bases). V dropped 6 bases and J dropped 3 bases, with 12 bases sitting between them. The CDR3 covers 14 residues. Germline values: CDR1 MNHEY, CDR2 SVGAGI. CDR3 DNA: TGTGCCAGCAGCGGCAGGGTCAACAATCAGCCCCAGCATTTT. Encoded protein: CASSGRVNNQPQHF.

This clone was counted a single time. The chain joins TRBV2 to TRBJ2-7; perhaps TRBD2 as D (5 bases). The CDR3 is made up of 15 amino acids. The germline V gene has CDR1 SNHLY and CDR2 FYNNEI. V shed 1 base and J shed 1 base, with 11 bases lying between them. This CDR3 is CASSEDRTASYEQYF. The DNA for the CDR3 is TGTGCCAGCAGTGAAGACCGGACTGCTTCCTACGAGCAGTACTTC.

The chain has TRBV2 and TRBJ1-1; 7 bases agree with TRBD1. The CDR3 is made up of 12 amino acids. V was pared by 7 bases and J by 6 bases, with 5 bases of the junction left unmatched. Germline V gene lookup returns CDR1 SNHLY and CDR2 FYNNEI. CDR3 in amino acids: CASTQGVAEAFF. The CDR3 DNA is TGTGCCAGCACCCAGGGGGTGGCTGAAGCTTTCTTT. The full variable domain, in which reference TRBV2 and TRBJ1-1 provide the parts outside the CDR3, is EPEVTQTPSHQVTQMGQEVILRCVPISNHLYFYWYRQILGQKVEFLVSFYNNEISEKSEIFDDQFSVERPDGSNFTLKIRSTKLEDSAMYFCASTQGVAEAFFGQGTRLTVV.